The present T cell receptor beta chain was sequenced within a study of blood T cell repertoires in COVID-19. Cohorts were determined from participant-reported clinical history. V shed 4 bases and J shed 2 bases, with 15 bases lying between them. The CDR3 length is 15 residues. Germline lookup yields CDR1 SQVTM and CDR2 ANQGSEA. This clone was recorded only once. Original data processing: Estimated nucleated cell counts came from reference gene primer amplification. Assay used: immunoSEQ multiplex PCR; TCRdb lists only in-frame clones, some missing. V, J and clone size are taken as reported in that table, and D and trimming were inferred from the DNA itself. The sample contains 300,000 to 400,000 clones, approximately 86% of which appear only once.

The chain uses TRBV29-1 and TRBJ1-5; D remains unclear. This clonotype was sampled from a woman in her thirties or forties with acute COVID-19. Sequencing input: PBMCs or T cells enriched from blood (not recorded which). Here the CDR3 DNA reads TGCAGCGTTGCGTGCACCGACTCGGGCAATCAGCCCCAGCATTTT. Its translation: CSVACTDSGNQPQHF.